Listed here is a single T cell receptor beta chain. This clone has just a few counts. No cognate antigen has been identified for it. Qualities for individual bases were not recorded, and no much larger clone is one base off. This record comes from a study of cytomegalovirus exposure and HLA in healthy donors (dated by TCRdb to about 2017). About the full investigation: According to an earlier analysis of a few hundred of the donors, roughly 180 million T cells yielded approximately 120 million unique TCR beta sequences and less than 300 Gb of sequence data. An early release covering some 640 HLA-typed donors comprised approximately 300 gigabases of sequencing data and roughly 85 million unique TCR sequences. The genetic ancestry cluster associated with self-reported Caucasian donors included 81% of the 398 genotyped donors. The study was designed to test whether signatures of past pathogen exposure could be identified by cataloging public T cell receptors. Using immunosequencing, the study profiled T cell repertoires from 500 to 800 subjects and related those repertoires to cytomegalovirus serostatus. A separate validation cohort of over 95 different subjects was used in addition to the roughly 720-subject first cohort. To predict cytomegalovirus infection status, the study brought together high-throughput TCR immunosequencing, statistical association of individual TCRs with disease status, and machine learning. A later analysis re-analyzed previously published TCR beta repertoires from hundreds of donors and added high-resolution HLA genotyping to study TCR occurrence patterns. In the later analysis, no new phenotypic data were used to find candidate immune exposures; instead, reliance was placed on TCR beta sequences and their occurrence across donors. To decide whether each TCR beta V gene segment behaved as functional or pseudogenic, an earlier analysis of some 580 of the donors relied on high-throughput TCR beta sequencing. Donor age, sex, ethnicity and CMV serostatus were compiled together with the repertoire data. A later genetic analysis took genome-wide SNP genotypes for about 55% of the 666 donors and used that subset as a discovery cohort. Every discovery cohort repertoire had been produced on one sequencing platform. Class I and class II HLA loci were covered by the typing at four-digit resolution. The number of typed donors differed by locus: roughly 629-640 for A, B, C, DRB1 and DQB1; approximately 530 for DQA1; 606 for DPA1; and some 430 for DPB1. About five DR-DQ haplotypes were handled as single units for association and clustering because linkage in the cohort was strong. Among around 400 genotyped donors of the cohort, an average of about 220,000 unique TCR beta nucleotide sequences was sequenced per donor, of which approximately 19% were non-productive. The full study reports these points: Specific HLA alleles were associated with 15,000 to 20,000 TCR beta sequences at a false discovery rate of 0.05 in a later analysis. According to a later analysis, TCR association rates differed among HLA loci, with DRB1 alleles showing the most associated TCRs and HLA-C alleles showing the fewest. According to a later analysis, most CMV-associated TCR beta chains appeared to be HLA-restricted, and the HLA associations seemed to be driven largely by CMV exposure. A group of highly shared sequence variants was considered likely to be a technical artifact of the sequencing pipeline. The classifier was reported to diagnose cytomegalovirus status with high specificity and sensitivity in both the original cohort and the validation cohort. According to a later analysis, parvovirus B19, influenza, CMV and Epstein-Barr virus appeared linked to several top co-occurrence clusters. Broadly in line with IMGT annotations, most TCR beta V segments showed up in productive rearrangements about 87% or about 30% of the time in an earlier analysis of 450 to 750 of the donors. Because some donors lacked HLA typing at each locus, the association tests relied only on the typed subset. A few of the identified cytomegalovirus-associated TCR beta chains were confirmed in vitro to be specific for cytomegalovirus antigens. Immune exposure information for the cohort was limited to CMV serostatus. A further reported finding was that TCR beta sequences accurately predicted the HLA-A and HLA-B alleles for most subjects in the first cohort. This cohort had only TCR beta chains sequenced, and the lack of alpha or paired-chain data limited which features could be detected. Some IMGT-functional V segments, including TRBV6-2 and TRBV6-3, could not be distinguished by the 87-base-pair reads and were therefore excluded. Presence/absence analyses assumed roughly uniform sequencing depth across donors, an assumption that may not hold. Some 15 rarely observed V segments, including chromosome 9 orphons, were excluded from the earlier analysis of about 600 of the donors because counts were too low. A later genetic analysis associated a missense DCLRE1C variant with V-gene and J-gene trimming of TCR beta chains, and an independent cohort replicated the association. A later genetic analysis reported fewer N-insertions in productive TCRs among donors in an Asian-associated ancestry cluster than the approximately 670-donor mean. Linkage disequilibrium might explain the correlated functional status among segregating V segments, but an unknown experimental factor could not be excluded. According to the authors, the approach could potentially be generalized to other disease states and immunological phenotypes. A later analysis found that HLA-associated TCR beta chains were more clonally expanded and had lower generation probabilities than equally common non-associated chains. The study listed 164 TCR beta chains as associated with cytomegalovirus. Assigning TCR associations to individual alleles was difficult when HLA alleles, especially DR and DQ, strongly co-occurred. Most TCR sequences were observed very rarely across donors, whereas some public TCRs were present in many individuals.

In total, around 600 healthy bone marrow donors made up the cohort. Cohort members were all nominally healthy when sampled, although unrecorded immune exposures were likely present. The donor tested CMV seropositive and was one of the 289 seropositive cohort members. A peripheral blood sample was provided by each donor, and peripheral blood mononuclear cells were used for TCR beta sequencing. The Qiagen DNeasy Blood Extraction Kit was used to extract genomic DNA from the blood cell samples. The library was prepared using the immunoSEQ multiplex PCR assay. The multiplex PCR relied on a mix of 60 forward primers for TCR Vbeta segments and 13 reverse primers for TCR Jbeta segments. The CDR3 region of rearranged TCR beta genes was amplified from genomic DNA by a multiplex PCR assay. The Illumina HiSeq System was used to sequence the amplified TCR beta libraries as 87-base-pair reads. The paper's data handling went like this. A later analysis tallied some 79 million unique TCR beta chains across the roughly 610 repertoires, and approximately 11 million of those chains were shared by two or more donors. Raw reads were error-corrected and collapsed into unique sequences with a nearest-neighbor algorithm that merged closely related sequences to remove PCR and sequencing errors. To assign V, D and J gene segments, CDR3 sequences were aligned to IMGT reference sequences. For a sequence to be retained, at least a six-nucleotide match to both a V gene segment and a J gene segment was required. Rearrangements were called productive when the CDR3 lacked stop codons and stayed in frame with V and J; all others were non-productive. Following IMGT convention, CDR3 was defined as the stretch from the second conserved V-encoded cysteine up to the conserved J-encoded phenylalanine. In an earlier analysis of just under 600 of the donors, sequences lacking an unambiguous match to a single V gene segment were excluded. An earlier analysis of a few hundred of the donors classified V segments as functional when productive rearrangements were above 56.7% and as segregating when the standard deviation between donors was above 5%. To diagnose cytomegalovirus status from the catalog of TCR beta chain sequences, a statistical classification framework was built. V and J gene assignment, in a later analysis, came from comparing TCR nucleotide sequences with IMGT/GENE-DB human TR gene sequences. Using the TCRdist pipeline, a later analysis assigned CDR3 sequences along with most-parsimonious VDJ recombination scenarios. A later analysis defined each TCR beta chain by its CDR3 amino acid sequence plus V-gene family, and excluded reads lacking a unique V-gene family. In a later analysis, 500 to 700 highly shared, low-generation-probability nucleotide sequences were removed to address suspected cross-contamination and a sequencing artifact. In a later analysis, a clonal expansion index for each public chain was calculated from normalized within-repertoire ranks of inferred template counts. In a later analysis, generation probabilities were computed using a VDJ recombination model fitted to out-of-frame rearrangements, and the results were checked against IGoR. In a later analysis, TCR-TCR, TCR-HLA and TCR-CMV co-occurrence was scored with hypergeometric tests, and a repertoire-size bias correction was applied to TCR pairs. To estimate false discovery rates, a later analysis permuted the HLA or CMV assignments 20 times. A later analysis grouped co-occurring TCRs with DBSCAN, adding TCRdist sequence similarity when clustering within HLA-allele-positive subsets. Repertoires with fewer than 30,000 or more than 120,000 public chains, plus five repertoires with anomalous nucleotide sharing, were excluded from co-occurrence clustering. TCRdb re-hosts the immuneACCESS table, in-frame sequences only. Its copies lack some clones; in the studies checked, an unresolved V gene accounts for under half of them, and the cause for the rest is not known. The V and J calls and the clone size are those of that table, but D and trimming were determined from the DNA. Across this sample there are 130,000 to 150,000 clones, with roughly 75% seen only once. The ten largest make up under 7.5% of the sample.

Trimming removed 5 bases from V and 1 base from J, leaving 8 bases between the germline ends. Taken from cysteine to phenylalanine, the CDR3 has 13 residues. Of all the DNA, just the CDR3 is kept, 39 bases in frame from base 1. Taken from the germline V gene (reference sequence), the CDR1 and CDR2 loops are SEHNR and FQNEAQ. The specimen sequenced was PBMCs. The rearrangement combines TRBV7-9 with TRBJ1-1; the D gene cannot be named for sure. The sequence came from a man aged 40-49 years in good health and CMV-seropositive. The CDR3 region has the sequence CASSLIPNTEAFF. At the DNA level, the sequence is TGTGCCAGCAGCCTTATCCCGAACACTGAAGCTTTCTTT.